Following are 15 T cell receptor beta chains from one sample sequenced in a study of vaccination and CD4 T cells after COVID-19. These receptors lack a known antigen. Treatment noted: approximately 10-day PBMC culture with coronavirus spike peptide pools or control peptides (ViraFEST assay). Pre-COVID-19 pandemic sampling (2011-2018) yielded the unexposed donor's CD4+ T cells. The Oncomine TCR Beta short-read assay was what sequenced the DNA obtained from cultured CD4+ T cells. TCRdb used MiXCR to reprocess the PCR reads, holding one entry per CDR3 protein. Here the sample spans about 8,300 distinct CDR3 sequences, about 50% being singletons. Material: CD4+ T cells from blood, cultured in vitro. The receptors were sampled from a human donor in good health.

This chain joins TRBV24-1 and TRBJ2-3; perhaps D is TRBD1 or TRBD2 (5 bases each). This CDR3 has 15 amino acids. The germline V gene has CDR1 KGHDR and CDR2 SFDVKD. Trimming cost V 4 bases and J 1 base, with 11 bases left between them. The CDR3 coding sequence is TGTGCCACCAGTGACTTCCGAGGGGGCACAGATACGCAGTATTTT. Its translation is CATSDFRGGTDTQYF.

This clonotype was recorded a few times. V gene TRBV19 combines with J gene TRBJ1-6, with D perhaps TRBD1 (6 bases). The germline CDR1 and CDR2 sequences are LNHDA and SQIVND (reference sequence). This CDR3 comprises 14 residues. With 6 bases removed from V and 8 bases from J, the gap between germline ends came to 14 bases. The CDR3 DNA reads TGTGCCAGTAGGAACACAGGGAGTGATTCACCCCTCCACTTT. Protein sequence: CASRNTGSDSPLHF.

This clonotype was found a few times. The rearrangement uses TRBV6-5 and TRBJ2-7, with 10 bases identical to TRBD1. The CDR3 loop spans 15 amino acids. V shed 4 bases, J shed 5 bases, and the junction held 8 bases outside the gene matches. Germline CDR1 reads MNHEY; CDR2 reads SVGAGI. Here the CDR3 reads CASSSGTGVVHEQYF. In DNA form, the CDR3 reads TGTGCCAGCAGTTCCGGGACAGGGGTAGTCCACGAGCAGTACTTC.

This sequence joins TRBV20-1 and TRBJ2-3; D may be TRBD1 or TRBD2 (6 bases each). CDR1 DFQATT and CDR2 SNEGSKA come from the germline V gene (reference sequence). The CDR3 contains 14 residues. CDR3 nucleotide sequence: TGCAGCGACATAGGGGGGCTTGGCACAGATACGCAGTATTTT. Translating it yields CSDIGGLGTDTQYF.

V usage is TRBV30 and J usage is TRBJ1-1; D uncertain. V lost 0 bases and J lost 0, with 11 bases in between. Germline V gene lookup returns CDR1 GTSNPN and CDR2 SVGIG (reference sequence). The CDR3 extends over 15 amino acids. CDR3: CAWSVHLTVNTEAFF. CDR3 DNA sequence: TGTGCCTGGAGTGTACACCTAACGGTGAACACTGAAGCTTTCTTT. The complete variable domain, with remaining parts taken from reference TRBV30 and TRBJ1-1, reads SQTIHQWPATLVQPVGSPLSLECTVEGTSNPNLYWYRQAAGRGLQLLFYSVGIGQISSEVPQNLSASRPQDRQFILSSKKLLLSDSGFYLCAWSVHLTVNTEAFFGQGTRLTVV.

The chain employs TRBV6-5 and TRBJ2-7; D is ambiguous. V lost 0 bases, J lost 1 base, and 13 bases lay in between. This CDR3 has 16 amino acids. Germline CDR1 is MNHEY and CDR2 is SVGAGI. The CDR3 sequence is CASSYSTPLSSYEQYF. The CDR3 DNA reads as TGTGCCAGCAGTTACTCGACACCGCTTTCTTCCTACGAGCAGTACTTC.

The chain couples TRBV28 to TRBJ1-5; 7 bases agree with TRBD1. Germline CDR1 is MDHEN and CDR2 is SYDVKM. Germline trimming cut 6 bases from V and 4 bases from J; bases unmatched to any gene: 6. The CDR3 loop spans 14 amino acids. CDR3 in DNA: TGTGCCAGCAGAATCGGGACAGCAAATCAGCCCCAGCATTTT. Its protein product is CASRIGTANQPQHF.

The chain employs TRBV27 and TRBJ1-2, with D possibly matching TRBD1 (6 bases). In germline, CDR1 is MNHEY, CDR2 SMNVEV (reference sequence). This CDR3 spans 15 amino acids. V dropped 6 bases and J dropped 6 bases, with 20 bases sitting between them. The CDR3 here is CASSTWADRDHGYTF. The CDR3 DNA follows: TGTGCCAGCAGCACTTGGGCGGACAGAGACCATGGCTACACCTTC.

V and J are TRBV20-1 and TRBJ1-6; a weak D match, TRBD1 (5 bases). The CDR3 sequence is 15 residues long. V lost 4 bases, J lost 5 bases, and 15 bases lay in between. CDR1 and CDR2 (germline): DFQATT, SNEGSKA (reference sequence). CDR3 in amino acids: CSANQGGSDNSPLHF. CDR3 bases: TGCAGTGCTAATCAGGGTGGCTCGGATAATTCACCCCTCCACTTT.

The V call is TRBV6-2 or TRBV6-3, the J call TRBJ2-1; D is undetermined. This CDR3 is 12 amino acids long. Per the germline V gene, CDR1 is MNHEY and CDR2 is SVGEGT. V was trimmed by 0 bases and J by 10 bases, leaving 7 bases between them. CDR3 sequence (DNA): TGTGCCAGCAGTTACTCGAGCAGGGAGCAGTTCTTC. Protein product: CASSYSSREQFF.

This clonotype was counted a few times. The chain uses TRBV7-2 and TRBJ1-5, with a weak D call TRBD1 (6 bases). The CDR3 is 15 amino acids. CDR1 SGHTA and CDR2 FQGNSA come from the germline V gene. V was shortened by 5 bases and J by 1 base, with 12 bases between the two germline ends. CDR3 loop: CASSLYGTSNQPQHF. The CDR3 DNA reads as TGTGCCAGCAGCCTATACGGGACAAGCAATCAGCCCCAGCATTTT.

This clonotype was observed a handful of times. The CDR3: CASSYSRGREDGYTF. CDR3 nucleotide sequence: TGTGCCAGCAGTTACTCGAGGGGCAGGGAAGATGGCTACACCTTC. The V gene is TRBV6-5, the J gene TRBJ1-2; tentatively, D is TRBD1 (5 bases). The V end lost 0 bases, the J end lost 6 bases, and 14 bases lay between the germline ends. This CDR3 contains 15 residues. Germline lookup yields CDR1 MNHEY and CDR2 SVGAGI.

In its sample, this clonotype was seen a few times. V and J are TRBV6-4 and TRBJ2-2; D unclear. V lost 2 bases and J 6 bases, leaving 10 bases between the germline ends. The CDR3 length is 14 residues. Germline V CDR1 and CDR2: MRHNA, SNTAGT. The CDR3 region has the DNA TGTGCCAGCAGTGACGGGCAATCAGCCGGGGAGCTGTTTTTT. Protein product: CASSDGQSAGELFF.

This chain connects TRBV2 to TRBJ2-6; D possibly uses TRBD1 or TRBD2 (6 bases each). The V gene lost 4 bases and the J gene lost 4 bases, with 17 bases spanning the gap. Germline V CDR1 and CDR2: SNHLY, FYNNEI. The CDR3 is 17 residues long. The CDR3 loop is CASSGREQGFGANVLTF. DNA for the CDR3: TGTGCCAGCAGTGGGCGGGAACAGGGTTTCGGGGCCAACGTCCTGACTTTC.

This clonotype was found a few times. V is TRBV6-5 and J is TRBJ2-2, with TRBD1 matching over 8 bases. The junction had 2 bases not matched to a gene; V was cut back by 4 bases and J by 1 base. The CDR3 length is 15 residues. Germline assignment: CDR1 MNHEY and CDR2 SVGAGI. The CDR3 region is CASSFGQGNTGELFF. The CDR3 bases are TGTGCCAGCAGTTTCGGACAGGGGAACACCGGGGAGCTGTTTTTT.